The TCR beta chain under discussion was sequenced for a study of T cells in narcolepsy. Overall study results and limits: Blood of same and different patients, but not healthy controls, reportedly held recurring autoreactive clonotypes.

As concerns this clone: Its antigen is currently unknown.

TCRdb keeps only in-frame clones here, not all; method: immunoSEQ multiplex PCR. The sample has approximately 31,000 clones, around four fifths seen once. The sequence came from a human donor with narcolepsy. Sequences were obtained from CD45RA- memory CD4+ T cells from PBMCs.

For the CDR3, the DNA is TGTGCCAGCCACTATAGCGGGGGCCCATACAATGAGCAGTTCTTC. As protein: CASHYSGGPYNEQFF. The chain uses TRBV6-6 and TRBJ2-1; 9 nucleotides match TRBD2. Germline lookup yields CDR1 MNHNY and CDR2 SVGAGI (reference sequence). Germline trimming cut 8 bases from V and 4 bases from J; bases unmatched to any gene: 9. CDR3 size: 15 residues.